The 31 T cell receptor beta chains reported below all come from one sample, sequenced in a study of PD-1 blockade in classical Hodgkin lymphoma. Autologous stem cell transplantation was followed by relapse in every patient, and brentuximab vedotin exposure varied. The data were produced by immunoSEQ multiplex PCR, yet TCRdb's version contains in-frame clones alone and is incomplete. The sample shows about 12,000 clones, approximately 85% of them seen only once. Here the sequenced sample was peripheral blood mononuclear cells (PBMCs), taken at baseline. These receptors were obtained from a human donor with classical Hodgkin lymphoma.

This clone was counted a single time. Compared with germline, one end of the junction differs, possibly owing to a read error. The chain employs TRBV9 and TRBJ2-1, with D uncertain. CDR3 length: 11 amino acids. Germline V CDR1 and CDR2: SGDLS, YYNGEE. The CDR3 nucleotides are TGTGCCAGCAGTCATTCCGGGCCTCCCCTCTTC. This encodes CASSHSGPPLF. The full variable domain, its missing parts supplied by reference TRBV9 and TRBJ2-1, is DSGVTQTPKHLITATGQRVTLRCSPRSGDLSVYWYQQSLDQGLQFLIQYYNGEERAKGNILERFSAQQFPDLHSELNLSSLELGDSALYFCASSHSGPPLFGPGTRLTVL.

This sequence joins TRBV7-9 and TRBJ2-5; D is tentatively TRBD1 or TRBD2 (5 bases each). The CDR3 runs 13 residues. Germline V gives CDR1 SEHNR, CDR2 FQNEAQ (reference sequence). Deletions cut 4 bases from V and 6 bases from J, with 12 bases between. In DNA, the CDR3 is TGTGCCAGCAGCTCGGGGCCGGGGCAGACCCAGTACTTC. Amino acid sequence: CASSSGPGQTQYF. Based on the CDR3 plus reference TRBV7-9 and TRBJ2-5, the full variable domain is DTGVSQNPRHKITKRGQNVTFRCDPISEHNRLYWYRQTLGQGPEFLTYFQNEAQLEKSRLLSDRFSAERPKGSFSTLEIQRTEQGDSAMYLCASSSGPGQTQYFGPGTRLLVL.

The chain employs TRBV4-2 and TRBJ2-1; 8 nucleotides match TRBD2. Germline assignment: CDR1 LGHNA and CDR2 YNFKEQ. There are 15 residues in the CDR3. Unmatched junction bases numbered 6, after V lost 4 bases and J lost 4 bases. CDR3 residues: CASSRETSVYNEQFF. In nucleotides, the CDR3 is TGTGCCAGCAGCCGAGAGACTAGCGTTTACAATGAGCAGTTCTTC.

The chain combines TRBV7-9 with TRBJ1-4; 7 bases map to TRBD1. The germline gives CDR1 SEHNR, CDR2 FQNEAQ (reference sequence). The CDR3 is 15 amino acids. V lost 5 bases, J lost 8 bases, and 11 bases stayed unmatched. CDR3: CASSPNSGTVEKLFF. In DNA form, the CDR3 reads TGTGCCAGCAGCCCCAATTCCGGGACAGTCGAAAAACTGTTTTTT.

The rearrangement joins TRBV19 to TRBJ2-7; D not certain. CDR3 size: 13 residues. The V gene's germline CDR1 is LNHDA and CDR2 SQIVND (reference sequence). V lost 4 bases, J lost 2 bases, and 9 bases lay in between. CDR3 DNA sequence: TGTGCCAGTAGTACCCCTGTCCCCTACGAGCAGTACTTC. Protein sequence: CASSTPVPYEQYF.

CDR3 loop: CASSLSPGVAVDTQYF. CDR3 DNA sequence: TGTGCCAGCAGTTTATCACCGGGAGTGGCGGTAGATACGCAGTATTTT. The rearrangement uses TRBV27 and TRBJ2-3, with a possible D match to TRBD2 (6 bases). Trimming removed 0 bases from V and 5 bases from J, with 15 bases in between. Germline CDR1 is MNHEY and CDR2 is SMNVEV (reference sequence). The CDR3 is made up of 16 amino acids.

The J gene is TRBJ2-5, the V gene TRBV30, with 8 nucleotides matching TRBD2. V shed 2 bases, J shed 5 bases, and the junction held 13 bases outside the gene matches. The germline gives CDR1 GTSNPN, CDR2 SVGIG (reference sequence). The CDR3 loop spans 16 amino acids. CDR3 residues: CAWSTLTSALSETQYF. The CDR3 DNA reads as TGTGCCTGGAGTACCCTGACTAGCGCCCTTTCGGAGACCCAGTACTTC.

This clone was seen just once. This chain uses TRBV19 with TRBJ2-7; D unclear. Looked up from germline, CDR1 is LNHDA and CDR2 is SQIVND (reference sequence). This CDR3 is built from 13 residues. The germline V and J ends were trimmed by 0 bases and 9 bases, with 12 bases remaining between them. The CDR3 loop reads CASSIDPGEVQYF. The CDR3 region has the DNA TGTGCCAGTAGTATAGATCCGGGCGAAGTGCAGTACTTC. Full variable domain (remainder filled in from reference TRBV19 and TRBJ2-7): DGGITQSPKYLFRKEGQNVTLSCEQNLNHDAMYWYRQDPGQGLRLIYYSQIVNDFQKGDIAEGYSVSREKKESFPLTVTSAQKNPTAFYLCASSIDPGEVQYFGPGTRLTVT.

The CDR3 DNA is TGTGCCAGTAGTACCGGACAGGGGGCGTTGTCCGAGCAGTACTTC. Protein product: CASSTGQGALSEQYF. The rearrangement links TRBV19 to TRBJ2-7, with 11 bases matching TRBD1. In germline, CDR1 is LNHDA, CDR2 SQIVND (reference sequence). The CDR3 runs 15 residues. The junction had 8 bases not matched to a gene; V was cut back by 4 bases and J by 6 bases.

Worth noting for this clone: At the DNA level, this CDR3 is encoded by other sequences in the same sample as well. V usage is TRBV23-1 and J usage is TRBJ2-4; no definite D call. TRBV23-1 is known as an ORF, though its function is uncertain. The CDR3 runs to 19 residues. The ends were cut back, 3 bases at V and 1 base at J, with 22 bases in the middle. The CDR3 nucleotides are TGCGCCAGCAGTCACGTAGACGGGCTATCTCGAGGTGCCAAAAACATTCAGTACTTC. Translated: CASSHVDGLSRGAKNIQYF.

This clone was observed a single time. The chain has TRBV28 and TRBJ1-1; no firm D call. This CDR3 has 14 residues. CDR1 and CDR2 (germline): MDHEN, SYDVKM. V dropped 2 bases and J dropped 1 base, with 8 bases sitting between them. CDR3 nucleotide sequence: TGTGCCAGCAGTTTAATGGCAGGGAACACTGAAGCTTTCTTT. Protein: CASSLMAGNTEAFF.

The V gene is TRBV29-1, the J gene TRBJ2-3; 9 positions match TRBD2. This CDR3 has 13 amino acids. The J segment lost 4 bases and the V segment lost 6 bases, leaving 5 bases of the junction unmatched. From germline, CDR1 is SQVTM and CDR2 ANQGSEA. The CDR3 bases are TGCAGCGTCGTCAGCGGGAGGCCAGATACGCAGTATTTT. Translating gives CSVVSGRPDTQYF.

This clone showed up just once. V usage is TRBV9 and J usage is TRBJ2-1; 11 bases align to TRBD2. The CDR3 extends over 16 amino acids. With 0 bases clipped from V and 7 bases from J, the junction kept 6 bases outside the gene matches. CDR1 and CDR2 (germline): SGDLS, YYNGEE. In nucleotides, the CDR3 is TGTGCCAGCAGCGTAGGAGGGGCTAGCGGGGGGAATGAGCAGTTCTTC. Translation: CASSVGGASGGNEQFF.

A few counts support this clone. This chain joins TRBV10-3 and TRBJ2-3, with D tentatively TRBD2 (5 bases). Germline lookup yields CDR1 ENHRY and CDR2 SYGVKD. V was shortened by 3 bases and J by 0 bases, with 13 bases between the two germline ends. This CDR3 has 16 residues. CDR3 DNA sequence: TGTGCCATCAGTGACTCGTCGGGGTTTAGCACAGATACGCAGTATTTT. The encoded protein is CAISDSSGFSTDTQYF.

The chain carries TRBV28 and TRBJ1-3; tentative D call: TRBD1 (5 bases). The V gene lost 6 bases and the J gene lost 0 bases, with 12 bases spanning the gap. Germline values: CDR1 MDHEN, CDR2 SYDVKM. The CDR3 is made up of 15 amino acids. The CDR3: CASSVRGDSGNTIYF. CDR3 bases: TGTGCCAGCAGCGTCCGGGGGGACTCTGGAAACACCATATATTTT. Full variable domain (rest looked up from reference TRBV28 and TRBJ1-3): DVKVTQSSRYLVKRTGEKVFLECVQDMDHENMFWYRQDPGLGLRLIYFSYDVKMKEKGDIPEGYSVSREKKERFSLILESASTNQTSMYLCASSVRGDSGNTIYFGEGSWLTVV.

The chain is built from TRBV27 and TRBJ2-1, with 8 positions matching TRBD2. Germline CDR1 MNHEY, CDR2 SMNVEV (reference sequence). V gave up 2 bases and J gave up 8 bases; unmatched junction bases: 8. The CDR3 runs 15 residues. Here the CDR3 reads CASSLGRGGWDEQFF. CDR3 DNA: TGTGCCAGCAGTTTAGGCCGGGGGGGCTGGGATGAGCAGTTCTTC.

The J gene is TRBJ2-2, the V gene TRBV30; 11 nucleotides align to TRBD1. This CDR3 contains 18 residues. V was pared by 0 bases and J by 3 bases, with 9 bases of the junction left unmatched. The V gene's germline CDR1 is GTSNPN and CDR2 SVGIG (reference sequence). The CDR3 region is CAWSVRPDRGPYTGELFF. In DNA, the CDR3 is TGTGCCTGGAGTGTACGGCCGGACAGGGGGCCATACACCGGGGAGCTGTTTTTT.

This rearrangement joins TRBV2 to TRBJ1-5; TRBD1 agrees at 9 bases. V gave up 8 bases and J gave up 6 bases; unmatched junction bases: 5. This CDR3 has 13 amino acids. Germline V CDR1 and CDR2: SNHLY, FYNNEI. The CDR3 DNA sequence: TGTGCCAGCCTGGGACAGGGAGGTCAGCCCCAGCATTTT. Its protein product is CASLGQGGQPQHF.

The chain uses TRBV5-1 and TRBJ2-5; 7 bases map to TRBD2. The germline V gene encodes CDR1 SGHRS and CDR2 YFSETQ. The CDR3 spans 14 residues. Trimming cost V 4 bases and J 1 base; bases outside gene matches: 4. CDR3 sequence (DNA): TGCGCCAGCAGCCGTGGACTAGTCCAAGAGACCCAGTACTTC. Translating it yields CASSRGLVQETQYF.

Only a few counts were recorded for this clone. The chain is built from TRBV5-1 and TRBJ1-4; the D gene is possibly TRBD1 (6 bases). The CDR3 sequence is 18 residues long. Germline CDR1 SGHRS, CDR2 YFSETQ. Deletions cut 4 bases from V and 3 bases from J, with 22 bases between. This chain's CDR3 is CASSRDRFKGWANEKLFF. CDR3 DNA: TGCGCCAGCAGCCGCGACAGGTTTAAAGGATGGGCTAATGAAAAACTGTTTTTT.

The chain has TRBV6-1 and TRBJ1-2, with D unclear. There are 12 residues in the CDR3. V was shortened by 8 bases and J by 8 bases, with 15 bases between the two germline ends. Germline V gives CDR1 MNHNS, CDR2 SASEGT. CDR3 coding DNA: TGTGCCAGCTTGGGCCGGGTGGAGGGCTACACCTTC. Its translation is CASLGRVEGYTF.

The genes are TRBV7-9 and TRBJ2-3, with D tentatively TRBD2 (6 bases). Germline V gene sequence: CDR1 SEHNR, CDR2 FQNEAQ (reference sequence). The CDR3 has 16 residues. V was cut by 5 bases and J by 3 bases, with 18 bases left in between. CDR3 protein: CASSLRLGVLTDTQYF. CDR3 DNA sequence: TGTGCCAGCAGCCTCAGACTAGGTGTCCTAACAGATACGCAGTATTTT.

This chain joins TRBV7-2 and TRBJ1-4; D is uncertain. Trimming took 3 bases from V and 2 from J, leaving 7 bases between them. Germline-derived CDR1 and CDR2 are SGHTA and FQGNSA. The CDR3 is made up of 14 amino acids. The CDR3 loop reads CASSLAWTNEKLFF. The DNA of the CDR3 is TGTGCCAGCAGCTTGGCTTGGACTAATGAAAAACTGTTTTTT.

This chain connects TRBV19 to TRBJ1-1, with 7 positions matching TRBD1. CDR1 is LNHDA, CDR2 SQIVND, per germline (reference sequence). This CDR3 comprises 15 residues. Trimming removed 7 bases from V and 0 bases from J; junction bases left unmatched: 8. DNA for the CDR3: TGTGCCAGTAAAAAGTTGGGACAGATGAACACTGAAGCTTTCTTT. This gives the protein CASKKLGQMNTEAFF.

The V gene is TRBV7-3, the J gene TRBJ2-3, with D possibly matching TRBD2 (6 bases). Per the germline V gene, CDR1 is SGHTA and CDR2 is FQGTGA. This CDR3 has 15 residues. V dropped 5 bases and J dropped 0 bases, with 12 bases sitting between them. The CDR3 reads CASSRLAESTDTQYF. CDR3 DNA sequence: TGTGCCAGCAGCCGTTTAGCGGAAAGCACAGATACGCAGTATTTT.

The CDR3 sequence: CASSSPGAGADGYTF. DNA of the CDR3: TGTGCCAGCAGCTCCCCCGGGGCGGGGGCCGATGGCTACACCTTC. The V and J genes are TRBV9 and TRBJ1-2; tentative D call: TRBD1 (6 bases). In germline, CDR1 is SGDLS, CDR2 YYNGEE. Trimming pared 4 bases from V and 6 bases from J, leaving 19 bases between. The CDR3 covers 15 residues.

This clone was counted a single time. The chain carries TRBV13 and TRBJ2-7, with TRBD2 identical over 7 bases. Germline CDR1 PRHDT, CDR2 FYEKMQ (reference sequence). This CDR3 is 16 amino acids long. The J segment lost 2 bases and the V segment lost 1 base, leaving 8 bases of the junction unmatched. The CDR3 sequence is CASSLVGRGSTYEQYF. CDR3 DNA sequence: TGTGCCAGCAGCTTAGTTGGGAGGGGCTCTACCTACGAGCAGTACTTC.

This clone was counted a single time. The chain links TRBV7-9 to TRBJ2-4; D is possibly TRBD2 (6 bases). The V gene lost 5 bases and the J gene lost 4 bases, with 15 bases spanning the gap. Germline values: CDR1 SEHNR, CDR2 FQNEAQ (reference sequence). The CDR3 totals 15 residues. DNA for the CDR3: TGTGCCAGCAGCCTCGGCACCGGGGGTAAAAACATTCAGTACTTC. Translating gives CASSLGTGGKNIQYF.

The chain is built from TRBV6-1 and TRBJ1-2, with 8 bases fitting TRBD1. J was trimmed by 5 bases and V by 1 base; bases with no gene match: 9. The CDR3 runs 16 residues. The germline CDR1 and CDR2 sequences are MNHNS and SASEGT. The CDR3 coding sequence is TGTGCCAGCAGTGAAGAAGTGACAGGGGTGGGGTATGGCTACACCTTC. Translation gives CASSEEVTGVGYGYTF.

The CDR3 sequence is CASTLGASGGPLNEQFF. The CDR3 DNA reads TGTGCCAGCACCCTAGGGGCTAGCGGGGGTCCCCTCAATGAGCAGTTCTTC. V is TRBV27 and J is TRBJ2-1, with 10 nucleotides matching TRBD2. This CDR3 contains 17 residues. V dropped 7 bases and J dropped 6; count of bases not matched to a gene: 15. CDR1 MNHEY and CDR2 SMNVEV come from the germline V gene (reference sequence).

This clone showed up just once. CDR3 bases: TGCGCCAGCGGGGAGACAGGGGGGAACACCGGGGAGCTGTTTTTT. This translates into CASGETGGNTGELFF. This rearrangement joins TRBV10-1 to TRBJ2-2, with 9 bases aligning to TRBD1. CDR3 length equals 15 residues. Germline V gene sequence: CDR1 WNHNN, CDR2 SYGVQD (reference sequence). Germline trimming cut 8 bases from V and 1 base from J; bases unmatched to any gene: 5.